Sequencing of this TCR beta chain was carried out in a study of shared clonotypes between healthy human individuals. Germline V gives CDR1 SGHNT, CDR2 YYREEE (reference sequence). The CDR3 has 14 residues. Trimming took 3 bases from V and 7 from J, leaving 13 bases between them. Assay: immunoSEQ multiplex PCR; the TCRdb copy retains only in-frame clones and omits some. The sample contains some 1 million clones, around four fifths of which appear only once. The TCR was taken from a man between 18 and 35 years old in good health. This chain connects TRBV5-4 to TRBJ2-2, with D uncertain. The sample consisted of memory CD4+ T cells sorted from blood. Subset of the sample: CD45RA-negative fraction. The CDR3, as DNA: TGTGCCAGCAGCTCGGATGGGCGGCGCGGGGAGCTGTTTTTT. Amino acid sequence: CASSSDGRRGELFF.